These 3 T cell receptor beta chains were sequenced from one sample in a study of shared clonotypes between healthy human individuals. Measured with immunoSEQ multiplex PCR; TCRdb has only the in-frame clones, and not every one. The sample has about 490,000 clones; around 80% are singletons. The source material was PBMCs. Source of these receptors: a woman aged 40 to 55 in good health. Some clones in this sample may be carry-over from other donors' samples.

V usage is TRBV7-6 and J usage is TRBJ1-4, with 8 bases matching TRBD1. CDR1 SGHVS and CDR2 FNYEAQ come from the germline V gene. V lost 5 bases and J lost 10; bases outside the gene matches: 6. The CDR3 loop spans 13 amino acids. As DNA, the CDR3 is TGTGCCAGCAGCACATACAGGGGGAGAAAACTGTTTTTT. Protein product: CASSTYRGRKLFF.

The chain uses TRBV28 and TRBJ1-1, with D possibly matching TRBD1 (6 bases). There are 14 residues in the CDR3. V lost 3 bases to trimming and J lost 5 bases, with 13 bases between them. The germline CDR1 and CDR2 sequences are MDHEN and SYDVKM. CDR3 protein: CASSFGRGGTEAFF. CDR3 bases: TGTGCCAGCAGTTTTGGGAGGGGGGGTACTGAAGCTTTCTTT.

This clone came up once. Here the CDR3 DNA reads TGTGCCAGCAGCTTGGGGCCGCGGACAGGGGATCAATATGGCTACACCTTC. Translated: CASSLGPRTGDQYGYTF. The rearrangement links TRBV5-6 to TRBJ1-2; 9 bases fit TRBD1. The junction had 11 bases not matched to a gene; V was cut back by 0 bases and J by 5 bases. The V gene's germline CDR1 is SGHDT and CDR2 YYEEEE. The CDR3 consists of 17 residues. Drawing the rest from reference TRBV5-6 and TRBJ1-2, the complete variable domain is DAGVTQSPTHLIKTRGQQVTLRCSPKSGHDTVSWYQQALGQGPQFIFQYYEEEERQRGNFPDRFSGHQFPNYSSELNVNALLLGDSALYLCASSLGPRTGDQYGYTFGSGTRLTVV.